Only one count was recorded for the clone carrying this TCR beta chain. Its specificity is not known. TCRdb reprocessed the reads via MiXCR and lists one record per CDR3 protein. The repertoire includes approximately 290,000 distinct CDR3 sequences, about 23% of them detected once, and roughly 14% sits in the top ten. This entry comes from a study of T cell repertoires in cytomegalovirus infection. Whole-study context: Indicated by public TCR beta signatures were CMV infection and matching HLA type. Study findings and constraints: The ex vivo response was dominated by HLA-C-restricted CMV-specific TCR beta clonotypes. Summed frequency of public TCR beta families distinguished CMV carriers with the relevant HLA.

V shed 2 bases, J shed 6 bases, and the junction held 13 bases outside the gene matches. In germline, CDR1 is SGHVS, CDR2 FQNEAQ. The CDR3 runs 17 residues. The rearrangement joins TRBV7-8 to TRBJ1-5; the match to TRBD1 covers 7 bases. This receptor was identified in a human donor in good health (CMV status not recorded). Some clones in this sample may be carry-over from other donors' samples. The sequencing sample was made of PBMCs. Written as DNA, the CDR3 is TGTGCCAGCAGCTTATACCGACAGGGTACGATGGGTCAGCCCCAGCATTTT. This gives the protein CASSLYRQGTMGQPQHF.